This passage covers 24 T cell receptor beta chains from one sample sequenced in a study of blood T cell repertoires in COVID-19. Repertoires were generated with immunoSEQ multiplex PCR, while TCRdb's copy carries only in-frame clones and drops some. Among a few hundred thousand clones listed, approximately 79% were seen once. Material: PBMCs or T cells enriched from blood (not recorded which). These receptors were taken from a man younger than 40 with acute COVID-19.

The V and J genes are TRBV21-1 and TRBJ1-1. TRBV21-1 is marked as a pseudogene. This CDR3 contains 13 residues. For the CDR3, the DNA is TGTGCCAGCAGCAATTTAAGGAGTACTGAAGCTTTCTTT. As protein: CASSNLRSTEAFF.

This clone was counted a single time. J is TRBJ2-7 and V is TRBV6-6, with 9 bases that match TRBD1. From germline, CDR1 is MNHNY and CDR2 SVGAGI (reference sequence). V dropped 2 bases and J dropped 4; count of bases not matched to a gene: 9. The CDR3 runs 16 residues. The CDR3 DNA reads TGTGCCAGCAGTTACGGAAACAGGGGGCGCGGATACGAGCAGTACGTC. It encodes CASSYGNRGRGYEQYV.

This chain uses TRBV5-4 with TRBJ1-2, with D maybe TRBD1 (6 bases). This CDR3 is built from 13 residues. Germline CDR1 is SGHNT and CDR2 is YYREEE (reference sequence). Deletions cut 2 bases from V and 2 bases from J, with 7 bases between. DNA of the CDR3: TGTGCCAGCAGCTTTCAGGGGAACTATGGCTACACCTTC. Protein: CASSFQGNYGYTF.

The chain employs TRBV7-9 and TRBJ2-2; 8 nucleotides match TRBD1. The CDR3 totals 18 residues. Germline V gene lookup returns CDR1 SEHNR and CDR2 FQNEAQ (reference sequence). The trim removed 7 bases at V and 1 base at J, leaving 14 bases unmatched. CDR3 bases: TGTGCCAGCATGGTGACCAATCTCGGGACAGGGAACACCGGGGAGCTGTTTTTT. This sequence encodes CASMVTNLGTGNTGELFF.

This clone showed up just once. This chain links TRBV9 with TRBJ1-6, with D possibly TRBD1 on 6 matching bases. The V gene's germline CDR1 is SGDLS and CDR2 YYNGEE. CDR3 length: 14 residues. V dropped 0 bases and J dropped 7 bases, with 8 bases sitting between them. The DNA for the CDR3 is TGTGCCAGCAGCGTAGGCCAGGGGAATTCACCCCTCCACTTT. Its protein product is CASSVGQGNSPLHF.

V gene TRBV6-5 combines with J gene TRBJ1-3, with a tentative D call TRBD1 (6 bases). This CDR3 spans 14 amino acids. CDR1 MNHEY and CDR2 SVGAGI come from the germline V gene. Trimming removed 7 bases at V and 4 bases at J, with 14 bases between. The CDR3 spells CASIPTGTGNTIYF. CDR3 DNA: TGTGCCAGCATTCCAACAGGGACCGGAAACACCATATATTTT.

This clone has just a few counts. The chain combines TRBV6-4 with TRBJ2-7, with D perhaps TRBD1 (5 bases). CDR1 MRHNA and CDR2 SNTAGT come from the germline V gene. Trimming shortened V by 8 bases and J by 9 bases, and 26 bases separated the two germline ends. This CDR3 has 15 residues. The CDR3 protein is CASPLARAILLGQYV. The CDR3 region has the DNA TGTGCCAGCCCTCTGGCCAGGGCAATATTATTAGGGCAGTACGTC.

The CDR3 sequence is CASSPKQAGSGNTIYF. DNA for the CDR3: TGTGCCAGCTCACCAAAACAGGCCGGGTCTGGAAACACCATATATTTT. The rearrangement uses TRBV18 and TRBJ1-3, with D perhaps matching TRBD1 (5 bases). Per the germline V gene, CDR1 is KGHSH and CDR2 is LQKENI. This CDR3 spans 16 amino acids. The ends were cut back, 2 bases at V and 1 base at J, with 12 bases in the middle. The whole variable domain, filled in from reference TRBV18 and TRBJ1-3, reads NAGVMQNPRHLVRRRGQEARLRCSPMKGHSHVYWYRQLPEEGLKFMVYLQKENIIDESGMPKERFSAEFPKEGPSILRIQQVVRGDSAAYFCASSPKQAGSGNTIYFGEGSWLTVV.

The chain combines TRBV2 with TRBJ1-1, with no clear D. Looked up from germline, CDR1 is SNHLY and CDR2 is FYNNEI. V was shortened by 6 bases and J by 1 base, with 3 bases between the two germline ends. The CDR3 runs to 11 residues. The chain's CDR3 is CASSRNTEAFF. CDR3 coding DNA: TGTGCCAGCAGCAGGAACACTGAAGCTTTCTTT.

The chain joins TRBV19 to TRBJ2-2; 11 bases are shared with TRBD1. In germline, CDR1 is LNHDA, CDR2 SQIVND (reference sequence). CDR3 length equals 19 residues. Trimming took 3 bases from V and 0 from J; bases not matched to a gene: 9. CDR3 residues: CASSMRVLGQGANTGELFF. The CDR3 coding sequence is TGTGCCAGTAGTATGCGCGTTCTGGGACAGGGGGCGAACACCGGGGAGCTGTTTTTT.

V gene TRBV7-8 combines with J gene TRBJ1-2; 7 bases are shared with TRBD1. CDR3 size: 14 residues. V shed 5 bases and J 8 bases; nucleotides not matched to a gene: 11. Germline assignment: CDR1 SGHVS and CDR2 FQNEAQ. The CDR3 DNA sequence: TGTGCCAGCAGCGCTCGGGACAGTTCACGCGGCTACACCTTC. Its translation is CASSARDSSRGYTF.

A single count supports this clone. The genes are TRBV10-3 and TRBJ2-2; D is perhaps TRBD2 (7 bases). Germline-derived CDR1 and CDR2 are ENHRY and SYGVKD. This CDR3 is built from 16 residues. The V gene lost 2 bases and the J gene lost 3 bases, with 13 bases spanning the gap. CDR3 loop: CAISEAGGRDTGELFF. The CDR3, as DNA: TGTGCCATCAGTGAGGCCGGGGGGCGTGACACCGGGGAGCTGTTTTTT.

This clone has more than one count but fewer than ten. The V and J genes are TRBV19 and TRBJ1-5; D may be TRBD1 (5 bases). V shed 5 bases and J shed 0 bases, with 17 bases lying between them. The CDR3 contains 17 residues. CDR1 and CDR2 (germline): LNHDA, SQIVND (reference sequence). This chain's CDR3 is CASSPSGGAYSNQPQHF. CDR3 bases: TGTGCCAGTAGTCCCTCGGGAGGGGCATATAGCAATCAGCCCCAGCATTTT. The full variable domain, its missing parts supplied by reference TRBV19 and TRBJ1-5, is DGGITQSPKYLFRKEGQNVTLSCEQNLNHDAMYWYRQDPGQGLRLIYYSQIVNDFQKGDIAEGYSVSREKKESFPLTVTSAQKNPTAFYLCASSPSGGAYSNQPQHFGDGTRLSIL.

The rearrangement joins TRBV21-1 to TRBJ2-7; the table's TRBD1 call for D was not verified on the DNA. TRBV21-1 is a recognized pseudogene. This CDR3 contains 11 residues. The CDR3 region has the DNA TGTGCCAGTAGGGGTTTAGGCGAGCAGTACGTC. As protein: CASRGLGEQYV.

The V call is TRBV5-8, the J call TRBJ1-1, with D possibly being TRBD1 (5 bases). V was shortened by 4 bases and J by 4 bases, with 26 bases between the two germline ends. CDR1 and CDR2 from the germline V gene are SGHTS and YDEGEE. The CDR3 has 18 residues. CDR3 nucleotides: TGTGCCAGCAGCCCGTTTCCTACTGGGGGAGGACGGCTCACTGAAGCTTTCTTT. Its protein is CASSPFPTGGGRLTEAFF. Combining the CDR3 with reference TRBV5-8 and TRBJ1-1 gives the whole variable domain EAGVTQSPTHLIKTRGQQATLRCSPISGHTSVYWYQQALGLGLQFLLWYDEGEERNRGNFPPRFSGRQFPNYSSELNVNALELEDSALYLCASSPFPTGGGRLTEAFFGQGTRLTVV.

The chain links TRBV11-2 to TRBJ2-2, with 8 bases aligning to TRBD2. The CDR3 has 15 residues. Germline loops: CDR1 SGHAT, CDR2 FQNNGV. J gave up 1 base and V 3 bases, and 1 base lay outside the gene matches. The CDR3 protein is CASSFGTRNTGELFF. In DNA, the CDR3 is TGTGCCAGCAGCTTTGGGACTAGGAACACCGGGGAGCTGTTTTTT.

The CDR3 loop reads CASRNVILAGGTDTQYF. Written as DNA, the CDR3 is TGTGCCAGCAGAAATGTTATACTAGCGGGGGGAACAGATACGCAGTATTTT. The chain recombines TRBV5-5 with TRBJ2-3, with 12 bases fitting TRBD2. The CDR3 spans 17 residues. J lost 3 bases, V lost 5 bases, and 10 bases had no gene match. Germline-derived CDR1 and CDR2 are SGHKS and YYEKEE (reference sequence).

This clone appeared once. The V gene is TRBV27, the J gene TRBJ1-2; TRBD1 matches 8 bases. CDR3 length equals 15 residues. With V trimmed by 2 bases and J by 5 bases, 7 bases remained unmatched. CDR1 is MNHEY and CDR2 is SMNVEV in the germline V gene (reference sequence). The CDR3 sequence: CASSLRSGGEYGYTF. CDR3 nucleotide sequence: TGTGCCAGCAGTTTAAGGTCAGGGGGCGAATATGGCTACACCTTC.

The gene calls are TRBV15 and TRBJ1-5, with a possible D match to TRBD1 (6 bases). In germline, CDR1 is LNHNV, CDR2 YYDKDF (reference sequence). The ends were cut back, 4 bases at V and 8 bases at J, with 21 bases in the middle. The CDR3 is 16 residues long. The CDR3 loop is CATSTGTNVAVEPQHF. The CDR3 bases are TGTGCCACCAGCACCGGGACAAATGTGGCTGTAGAGCCCCAGCATTTT.

The chain joins TRBV6-2 or TRBV6-3 to TRBJ2-7; tentative D call: TRBD1 (5 bases). Trimming shortened V by 6 bases and J by 2 bases, and 11 bases separated the two germline ends. Germline CDR1 MNHEY, CDR2 SVGEGT. There are 13 residues in the CDR3. The CDR3 region has the DNA TGTGCCAGCAGCGAAACAGGACCCTACGAGCAGTACGTC. This sequence encodes CASSETGPYEQYV.

The CDR3 bases are TGTGCCAGCCTCGGGGTAGCGGGGTGGAATGAGCAGTTCTTC. Amino acids: CASLGVAGWNEQFF. J is TRBJ2-1 and V is TRBV28; TRBD2 agrees at 8 bases. The trim removed 8 bases at V and 7 bases at J, leaving 10 bases unmatched. This CDR3 has 14 residues. CDR1 is MDHEN and CDR2 is SYDVKM in the germline V gene.

This clone has a single count. This chain connects TRBV5-6 to TRBJ2-3; the match to TRBD1 covers 8 bases. The CDR3 spans 15 residues. The germline V gene encodes CDR1 SGHDT and CDR2 YYEEEE. The ends lost 3 bases at V and 4 bases at J; junction bases unmatched: 7. Here the CDR3 DNA reads TGTGCCAGCAGCTACCGGGGACAGGCAGCAGATACGCAGTATTTT. It codes for CASSYRGQAADTQYF.

CDR3 sequence reads: CATSRDGGLGFSQRLSGGYTF. The CDR3 DNA follows: TGTGCCACCAGCAGAGATGGGGGGTTGGGCTTCTCCCAGCGTTTATCAGGGGGCTACACCTTC. The chain is built from TRBV15 and TRBJ1-2, with D perhaps TRBD1 (5 bases). The CDR3 covers 21 residues. Trimming took off 0 bases at V and 8 bases at J, with 34 bases between the two ends. CDR1 is LNHNV and CDR2 is YYDKDF in the germline V gene (reference sequence).

The V gene is TRBV28, the J gene TRBJ1-2; 8 bases are a match to TRBD1. V shed 2 bases, J shed 12 bases, and the junction held 8 bases outside the gene matches. The CDR3 extends over 13 amino acids. Germline V lookup: CDR1 MDHEN, CDR2 SYDVKM. The CDR3 DNA reads TGTGCCAGCAGTTTAGGAGGACAGGGCCGGAACACCTTC. Amino acids: CASSLGGQGRNTF.